The clone carrying this T cell receptor (beta chain) has at least ten counts. The antigen remains unidentified. The data were obtained in a study of CD8 T cells in ankylosing spondylitis. Whole-study findings and limits: Clones tied to disease were said to be significantly enriched in matched ankylosing spondylitis synovial fluid. Earlier literature documents some of the motif variants in reactive arthritis synovial fluid and blood. Disease-associated clones were CD8+ and fairly uncommon in peripheral blood.

For TCR beta, libraries came from quantitative 5'-RACE with molecular barcodes. TCRdb ran MiXCR on the 5' RACE reads and lists one entry per CDR3 protein. The data hold around 150,000 distinct CDR3 sequences, with roughly 11% observed a single time. Sequenced material: blood, either unsorted or a sorted T cell fraction (not recorded which). This sequence was found in a male donor with ankylosing spondylitis or in good health (not recorded which).

CDR3 DNA: TGTGCCATCAGTGAGTCAAGGGCGGCGAACTATGGCTACACCTTC. Protein product: CAISESRAANYGYTF. The chain combines TRBV10-3 with TRBJ1-2, with D uncertain. Germline V gene sequence: CDR1 ENHRY, CDR2 SYGVKD. Trimming took off 0 bases at V and 2 bases at J, with 10 bases between the two ends. This CDR3 contains 15 residues.